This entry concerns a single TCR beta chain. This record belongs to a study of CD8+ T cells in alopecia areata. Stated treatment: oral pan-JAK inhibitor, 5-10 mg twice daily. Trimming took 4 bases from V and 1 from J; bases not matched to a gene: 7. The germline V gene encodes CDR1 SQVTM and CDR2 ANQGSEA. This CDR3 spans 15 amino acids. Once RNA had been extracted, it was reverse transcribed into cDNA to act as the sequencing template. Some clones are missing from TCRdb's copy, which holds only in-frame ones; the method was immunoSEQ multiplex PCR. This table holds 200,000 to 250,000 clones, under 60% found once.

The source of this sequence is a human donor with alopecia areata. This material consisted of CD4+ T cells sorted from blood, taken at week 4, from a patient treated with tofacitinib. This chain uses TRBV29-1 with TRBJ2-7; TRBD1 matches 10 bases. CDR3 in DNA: TGCAGCGTTGCAGGGACAGGGGTTGATTCCTACGAGCAGTACTTC. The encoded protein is CSVAGTGVDSYEQYF.